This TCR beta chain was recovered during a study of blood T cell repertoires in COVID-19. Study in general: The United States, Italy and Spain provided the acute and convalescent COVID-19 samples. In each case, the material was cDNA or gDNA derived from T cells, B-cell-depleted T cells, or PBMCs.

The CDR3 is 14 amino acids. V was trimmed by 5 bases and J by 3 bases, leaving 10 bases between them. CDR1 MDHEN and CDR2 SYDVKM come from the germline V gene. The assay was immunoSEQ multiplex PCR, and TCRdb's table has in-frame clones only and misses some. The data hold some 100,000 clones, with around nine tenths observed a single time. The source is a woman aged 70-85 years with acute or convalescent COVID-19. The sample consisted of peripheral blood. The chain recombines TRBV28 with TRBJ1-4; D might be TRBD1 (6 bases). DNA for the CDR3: TGTGCCAGCAGTCCGGACAGAGCTAATGAAAAACTGTTTTTT. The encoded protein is CASSPDRANEKLFF.